A single sample is the source of the 28 T cell receptor beta chains below, sequenced in a study of chemoradiotherapy in HPV16-positive cancers. Sequencing used immunoSEQ multiplex PCR; TCRdb keeps in-frame clones, though not all of them. This table holds 7,000 or so clones, approximately 79% found once. This material was acquired from a patient who underwent chemoradiotherapy. These receptors were collected from a human donor with HPV-associated anogenital cancer.

This sequence joins TRBV6-4 and TRBJ2-1; 11 bases align to TRBD2. This CDR3 comprises 15 residues. Germline-derived CDR1 and CDR2 are MRHNA and SNTAGT. V gave up 3 bases and J gave up 5 bases; unmatched junction bases: 3. CDR3 nucleotide sequence: TGTGCCAGCAGTGATTTAGCGGGGGGGGACAATGAGCAGTTCTTC. Encoded protein: CASSDLAGGDNEQFF.

The J gene is TRBJ1-1, the V gene TRBV28; TRBD1 matches at 7 bases. CDR1 is MDHEN, CDR2 SYDVKM, per germline. The CDR3 runs 16 residues. V dropped 3 bases and J dropped 3; count of bases not matched to a gene: 10. The DNA for the CDR3 is TGTGCCAGCAGTTTGGGGAGGAGGGGGCAGGACACTGAAGCTTTCTTT. Translating it yields CASSLGRRGQDTEAFF. Full variable domain (rest looked up from reference TRBV28 and TRBJ1-1): DVKVTQSSRYLVKRTGEKVFLECVQDMDHENMFWYRQDPGLGLRLIYFSYDVKMKEKGDIPEGYSVSREKKERFSLILESASTNQTSMYLCASSLGRRGQDTEAFFGQGTRLTVV.

This sequence joins TRBV5-1 and TRBJ2-7; 7 nucleotides line up with TRBD2. Germline CDR1 is SGHRS and CDR2 is YFSETQ. This CDR3 is built from 15 residues. The V segment lost 4 bases and the J segment 4 bases; nucleotides outside the gene matches: 11. CDR3 DNA: TGCGCCAGCAGCCGGATCGCGGGGGTTCAATACGAGCAGTACTTC. It specifies CASSRIAGVQYEQYF.

The rearrangement joins TRBV27 to TRBJ2-7; 8 nucleotides line up with TRBD1. Per the germline V gene, CDR1 is MNHEY and CDR2 is SMNVEV (reference sequence). V lost 1 base, J lost 3 bases, and 2 bases stayed unmatched. The CDR3 totals 14 residues. The CDR3: CASSLLGQGYEQYF. As DNA, the CDR3 is TGTGCCAGCAGTTTATTAGGACAGGGCTACGAGCAGTACTTC.

This clone was counted between two and nine times. The rearrangement joins TRBV28 to TRBJ1-2; no definite D call. The germline gives CDR1 MDHEN, CDR2 SYDVKM. The V end was cut by 7 bases, the J end by 1 base, with 22 bases between. The CDR3 length is 17 residues. In DNA form, the CDR3 reads TGTGCCAGCATTACTGTTTCCCAATTCGCACTTAACTATGGCTACACCTTC. It codes for CASITVSQFALNYGYTF.

The CDR3 DNA is TGCGCCAGCAGCTTGGTGGACAGGGAATTGGGCGAGCAGTACTTC. Its protein product is CASSLVDRELGEQYF. The rearrangement links TRBV5-1 to TRBJ2-7; 8 positions agree with TRBD1. CDR3 length: 15 residues. Losses at the gene ends were 0 bases for V and 6 bases for J; bases not matched to a gene: 8. Germline values: CDR1 SGHRS, CDR2 YFSETQ.

The rearrangement joins TRBV19 to TRBJ1-2; 7 positions agree with TRBD1. The length of the CDR3 is 15 residues. CDR1 and CDR2 (germline): LNHDA, SQIVND (reference sequence). J was trimmed by 0 bases and V by 4 bases; bases with no gene match: 5. CDR3 bases: TGTGCCAGTAGTACCGGGACAGATACTAACTATGGCTACACCTTC. As protein: CASSTGTDTNYGYTF.

The V call is TRBV12-1, the J call TRBJ2-3; the table assigns TRBD2, which was not confirmed against the DNA. TRBV12-1 is tagged as a pseudogene. The CDR3 has 17 amino acids. This CDR3 is CASSANGTSGNTDTQYF. The DNA for the CDR3 is TGTGCCAGCAGCGCTAACGGGACTAGCGGTAACACAGATACGCAGTATTTT.

This clone was counted only a few times. The V call is TRBV28, the J call TRBJ1-1; the D is unclear. The CDR3 spans 13 residues. CDR1 and CDR2 from the germline V gene are MDHEN and SYDVKM. The V and J ends lost 5 bases and 7 bases respectively, with 14 bases between them. The CDR3 loop is CASSTSDKHEAFF. In DNA form, the CDR3 reads TGTGCCAGCAGTACGAGCGACAAACATGAAGCTTTCTTT.

This clone was seen a handful of times. This chain connects TRBV11-2 to TRBJ2-7; 8 bases are shared with TRBD2. This CDR3 region has 15 residues. Germline lookup yields CDR1 SGHAT and CDR2 FQNNGV. V shed 3 bases and J 6 bases; nucleotides not matched to a gene: 10. CDR3 protein: CASSLGLGSRSEQYF. The CDR3 DNA reads as TGTGCCAGCAGCTTGGGACTAGGATCGAGAAGCGAGCAGTACTTC.

V and J are TRBV6-5 and TRBJ2-7; TRBD2 matches at 9 bases. Germline-derived CDR1 and CDR2 are MNHEY and SVGAGI. After removal of 2 bases from V and 3 bases from J, the junction contained 5 bases not matched to a gene. The CDR3 is 15 amino acids. CDR3 amino acids: CASSYGASGIYEQYF. The CDR3, as DNA: TGTGCCAGCAGTTACGGGGCTAGCGGGATCTACGAGCAGTACTTC.

The chain combines TRBV27 with TRBJ1-1; 7 bases are shared with TRBD1. V shed 4 bases, J shed 6 bases, and the junction held 8 bases outside the gene matches. This CDR3 contains 14 residues. Germline CDR1 reads MNHEY; CDR2 reads SMNVEV (reference sequence). In nucleotides, the CDR3 is TGTGCCAGCAGTTCGGTTCTACAGGGGTCTGAAGCTTTCTTT. Its translation: CASSSVLQGSEAFF.

V usage is TRBV5-6 and J usage is TRBJ2-7; D gene uncertain. V lost 1 base to trimming and J lost 3 bases, with 14 bases between them. The CDR3 spans 15 residues. Germline values: CDR1 SGHDT, CDR2 YYEEEE. The CDR3 nucleotides are TGTGCCAGCAGCTTGCCCGCCGGCGTCAACTACGAGCAGTACTTC. Its protein is CASSLPAGVNYEQYF.

The V gene is TRBV18, the J gene TRBJ2-4; 7 bases are a match to TRBD1. The V gene end was trimmed by 5 bases and the J gene end by 5 bases; junction bases not matched to a gene: 0. This CDR3 region has 12 residues. Germline CDR1 and CDR2: KGHSH and LQKENI. CDR3 DNA sequence: TGTGCCAGCTCAGGACAGGAAAACATTCAGTACTTC. Translated, it gives CASSGQENIQYF.

This sequence joins TRBV5-1 and TRBJ1-1, with 7 nucleotides matching TRBD1. Germline loops: CDR1 SGHRS, CDR2 YFSETQ. Trimming took 3 bases from V and 4 from J; bases not matched to a gene: 6. The CDR3 has 14 amino acids. This CDR3 is CASSSTQGGTEAFF. CDR3 coding DNA: TGCGCCAGCAGCTCCACTCAGGGGGGCACTGAAGCTTTCTTT.

CDR3 sequence reads: CATSMKVPEAFF. In DNA, the CDR3 is TGTGCCACTTCAATGAAAGTCCCTGAAGCTTTCTTT. This sequence joins TRBV2 and TRBJ1-1; D is unclear. V was clipped by 10 bases and J by 6 bases, with 15 bases between them. The CDR3 sequence is 12 residues long. CDR1 is SNHLY, CDR2 FYNNEI, per germline.

The chain is built from TRBV5-1 and TRBJ1-4; no firm D call. The CDR3 loop spans 17 amino acids. Germline V gene data show CDR1 as SGHRS and CDR2 as YFSETQ. Trimming shortened V by 0 bases and J by 1 base, and 13 bases separated the two germline ends. DNA of the CDR3: TGCGCCAGCAGCTTGGTTCGGGGAGAAGGAACTAATGAAAAACTGTTTTTT. Encoded protein: CASSLVRGEGTNEKLFF. The variable domain in full, completed from reference TRBV5-1 and TRBJ1-4, reads KAGVTQTPRYLIKTRGQQVTLSCSPISGHRSVSWYQQTPGQGLQFLFEYFSETQRNKGNFPGRFSGRQFSNSRSEMNVSTLELGDSALYLCASSLVRGEGTNEKLFFGSGTQLSVL.

V is TRBV30 and J is TRBJ2-5, with D maybe TRBD1 (5 bases). Deletions cut 4 bases from V and 3 bases from J, with 12 bases between. The CDR3 has 13 residues. Germline CDR1 and CDR2: GTSNPN and SVGIG (reference sequence). The DNA of the CDR3 is TGTGCCTGGAATCTTGCAGGGAAAGAGACCCAGTACTTC. As protein: CAWNLAGKETQYF.

J is TRBJ2-5 and V is TRBV10-3, with D unresolved. The ends were cut back, 11 bases at V and 5 bases at J, with 18 bases in the middle. Germline V CDR1 and CDR2: ENHRY, SYGVKD. CDR3 size: 13 residues. The CDR3 protein is CASRTTLVETQYF. For the CDR3, the DNA is TGTGCCTCGCGGACCACACTGGTGGAGACCCAGTACTTC.

This chain's CDR3 is CASKGGGQPQHF. DNA for the CDR3: TGTGCCAGTAAGGGGGGCGGGCAGCCCCAGCATTTT. The V gene is TRBV19, the J gene TRBJ1-5; a possible D gene is TRBD1 (6 bases). The V gene lost 7 bases and the J gene lost 7 bases, with 11 bases spanning the gap. From germline, CDR1 is LNHDA and CDR2 SQIVND (reference sequence). CDR3 length equals 12 residues.

A single count supports this clone. The chain joins TRBV7-9 to TRBJ2-6; D is unclear. Trimming cost V 5 bases and J 1 base, with 9 bases left between them. The V gene's germline CDR1 is SEHNR and CDR2 FQNEAQ (reference sequence). CDR3 length: 15 amino acids. The CDR3 sequence is CASSPTVSGANVLTF. The CDR3 DNA reads as TGTGCCAGCAGCCCGACGGTATCTGGGGCCAACGTCCTGACTTTC.

Only a few counts were recorded for this clone. Written as DNA, the CDR3 is TGTGCCAGCAGTGGGGACAGGGGGGCGAATGGCTACACCTTC. Translating it yields CASSGDRGANGYTF. This rearrangement joins TRBV2 to TRBJ1-2; 11 bases line up with TRBD1. The CDR3 totals 14 residues. V was clipped by 4 bases and J by 6 bases; unmatched bases: 4. Germline CDR1 and CDR2: SNHLY and FYNNEI.

V and J are TRBV28 and TRBJ2-5; the match to TRBD2 covers 9 bases. The J call is doubtful: the DNA matches TRBJ2-7 better. The germline CDR1 and CDR2 sequences are MDHEN and SYDVKM. CDR3 size: 15 residues. The CDR3 region is CASKGSAGGPYEQYF. The CDR3 DNA follows: TGTGCCAGCAAAGGTTCAGCGGGGGGTCCCTACGAGCAGTACTTC.

The CDR3 DNA reads TGTGCCAGCAGTTACCCCTCTCTTGGCGGCTACGAGCAGTACTTC. It encodes CASSYPSLGGYEQYF. The chain uses TRBV5-8 and TRBJ2-7; D gene ambiguous. CDR3 length: 15 amino acids. Looked up from germline, CDR1 is SGHTS and CDR2 is YDEGEE. V shed 5 bases and J shed 3 bases, with 18 bases lying between them.

The chain uses TRBV2 and TRBJ1-1; TRBD1 is a possible D gene (6 bases). The CDR3 has 17 residues. Trimming left V 2 bases short and J 5 bases short, with 21 bases between. Germline V gives CDR1 SNHLY, CDR2 FYNNEI. CDR3 sequence: CASSEKGGGTWTTEAFF. CDR3 nucleotide sequence: TGTGCCAGCAGTGAAAAAGGGGGAGGAACCTGGACGACTGAAGCTTTCTTT. Full variable domain (rest looked up from reference TRBV2 and TRBJ1-1): EPEVTQTPSHQVTQMGQEVILRCVPISNHLYFYWYRQILGQKVEFLVSFYNNEISEKSEIFDDQFSVERPDGSNFTLKIRSTKLEDSAMYFCASSEKGGGTWTTEAFFGQGTRLTVV.

V usage is TRBV15 and J usage is TRBJ1-1; D not resolved. Per germline, CDR1 LNHNV and CDR2 YYDKDF (reference sequence). V lost 0 bases and J lost 0, with 11 bases in between. This CDR3 contains 16 residues. CDR3 nucleotides: TGTGCCACCAGCAGAGAACAAGGGCGACTGAACACTGAAGCTTTCTTT. It encodes CATSREQGRLNTEAFF.

This chain joins TRBV7-9 and TRBJ1-2; D not certain. Germline V gene sequence: CDR1 SEHNR, CDR2 FQNEAQ (reference sequence). The germline V and J ends were trimmed by 5 bases and 1 base, with 2 bases remaining between them. The CDR3 length is 11 residues. CDR3: CASSINYGYTF. The CDR3 nucleotides read TGTGCCAGCAGCATTAACTATGGCTACACCTTC. Variable domain in full (rest from reference TRBV7-9 and TRBJ1-2): DTGVSQNPRHKITKRGQNVTFRCDPISEHNRLYWYRQTLGQGPEFLTYFQNEAQLEKSRLLSDRFSAERPKGSFSTLEIQRTEQGDSAMYLCASSINYGYTFGSGTRLTVV.

This chain uses TRBV4-3 with TRBJ2-6; D ambiguous. With 0 bases removed from V and 0 bases from J, the gap between germline ends came to 6 bases. Germline assignment: CDR1 LGHNA and CDR2 YSLEER. This CDR3 is built from 16 residues. The CDR3 region has the DNA TGCGCCAGCAGCCAAGAAGCGAGCTCTGGGGCCAACGTCCTGACTTTC. Its protein product is CASSQEASSGANVLTF.